Each of the 9 T cell receptor beta chains below was sequenced from the same sample in a study of blood T cell repertoires in COVID-19. Measured with immunoSEQ multiplex PCR; TCRdb has only the in-frame clones, and not every one. The sample has around 300,000 clones, about 85% seen once. The sample comprised peripheral blood. These receptor sequences come from a woman aged 50 to 65 with active or convalescent COVID-19.

This chain links TRBV10-3 with TRBJ1-5, with no clear D. CDR1 is ENHRY and CDR2 is SYGVKD in the germline V gene. Trimming shortened V by 0 bases and J by 7 bases, and 10 bases separated the two germline ends. CDR3 size: 14 residues. In nucleotides, the CDR3 is TGTGCCATCAGTGAGTCGACTTTTGCGCAGCCCCAGCATTTT. Its translation: CAISESTFAQPQHF.

The CDR3 sequence is CASGFRVRSYEQYF. The CDR3 DNA reads TGTGCTAGTGGTTTCCGGGTAAGGAGTTACGAGCAGTACTTC. The V call is TRBV12-5, the J call TRBJ2-7; D remains ambiguous. CDR3 size: 14 residues. Germline V CDR1 and CDR2: LGHNT, FRNRAP. V was trimmed by 3 bases and J by 4 bases, leaving 13 bases between them.

This clone was counted a few times. The chain employs TRBV6-6 and TRBJ2-7; the match to TRBD2 covers 13 bases. This CDR3 contains 17 residues. V trimming: 6 bases; J trimming: 3 bases; junction bases outside the gene matches: 11. Germline values: CDR1 MNHNY, CDR2 SVGAGI (reference sequence). The CDR3: CASSRLAGGRKRYEQYF. In DNA, the CDR3 is TGTGCCAGCAGCCGACTAGCGGGAGGCCGTAAGCGCTACGAGCAGTACTTC.

J is TRBJ1-2 and V is TRBV5-1, with a tentative D call TRBD1 (5 bases). V was cut by 4 bases and J by 2 bases, with 9 bases left in between. The CDR3 runs 13 residues. The germline V gene encodes CDR1 SGHRS and CDR2 YFSETQ. The CDR3 protein is CASSLTENYGYTF. CDR3 bases: TGCGCCAGCAGCCTGACAGAGAACTATGGCTACACCTTC.

V gene TRBV5-1 combines with J gene TRBJ2-1, with 7 bases that match TRBD2. CDR1 SGHRS and CDR2 YFSETQ come from the germline V gene. The V segment lost 0 bases and the J segment 2 bases; nucleotides outside the gene matches: 5. The CDR3 extends over 16 amino acids. CDR3 protein: CASSLELGGTYNEQFF. Written as DNA, the CDR3 is TGCGCCAGCAGCTTGGAGTTGGGGGGGACCTACAATGAGCAGTTCTTC.

The chain joins TRBV7-6 to TRBJ1-3; 8 bases match TRBD1. The CDR3 loop spans 15 amino acids. V trimming: 1 base; J trimming: 2 bases; junction bases outside the gene matches: 1. Germline CDR1 and CDR2: SGHVS and FNYEAQ. CDR3 nucleotide sequence: TGTGCCAGCAGCTTAGAGGACAGGGCTGGAAACACCATATATTTT. Encoded protein: CASSLEDRAGNTIYF.

V usage is TRBV2 and J usage is TRBJ2-1; TRBD2 matches at 13 bases. Trimming at V came to 8 bases and at J to 10 bases, leaving 8 bases not matched to a gene. Germline V gene data show CDR1 as SNHLY and CDR2 as FYNNEI. The CDR3 contains 14 residues. The CDR3 nucleotides are TGTGCCAGCGGGAGGACTAGCGGGAGAGGCGAGCAGTTCTTC. Translation: CASGRTSGRGEQFF.

In this sample, this clone turned up once. The CDR3 DNA is TGCGCCAGCAGCTTAGGAGCCCCCATTTCTAATGAGCAGTTCTTC. It translates to CASSLGAPISNEQFF. The rearrangement joins TRBV5-1 to TRBJ2-1; D is undetermined. CDR3 size: 15 residues. Germline CDR1 reads SGHRS; CDR2 reads YFSETQ. The ends were cut back, 2 bases at V and 7 bases at J, with 16 bases in the middle.

This sequence joins TRBV4-2 and TRBJ2-7, with D hard to call. Germline V gene sequence: CDR1 LGHNA, CDR2 YNFKEQ. This CDR3 has 13 residues. Trimming left V 1 base short and J 4 bases short, with 8 bases between. The CDR3 sequence: CASSQVSEYEQYF. The CDR3 nucleotides are TGTGCCAGCAGCCAAGTCAGCGAGTACGAGCAGTACTTC.